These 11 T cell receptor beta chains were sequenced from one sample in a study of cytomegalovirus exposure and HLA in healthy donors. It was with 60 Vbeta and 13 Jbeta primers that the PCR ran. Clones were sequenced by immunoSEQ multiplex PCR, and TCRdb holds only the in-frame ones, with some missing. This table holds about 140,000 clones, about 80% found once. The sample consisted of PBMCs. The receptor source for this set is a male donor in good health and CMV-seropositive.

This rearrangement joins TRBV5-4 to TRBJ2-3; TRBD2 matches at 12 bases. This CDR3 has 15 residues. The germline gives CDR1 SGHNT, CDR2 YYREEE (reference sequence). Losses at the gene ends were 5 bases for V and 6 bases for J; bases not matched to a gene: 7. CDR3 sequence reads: CASSWTSGDRDTQYF. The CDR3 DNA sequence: TGTGCCAGCAGTTGGACTAGCGGGGATAGGGATACGCAGTATTTT.

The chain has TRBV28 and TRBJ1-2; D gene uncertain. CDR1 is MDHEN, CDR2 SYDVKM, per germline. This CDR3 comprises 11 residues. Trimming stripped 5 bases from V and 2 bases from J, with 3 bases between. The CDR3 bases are TGTGCCAGCAGTGTAAACTATGGCTACACCTTC. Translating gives CASSVNYGYTF.

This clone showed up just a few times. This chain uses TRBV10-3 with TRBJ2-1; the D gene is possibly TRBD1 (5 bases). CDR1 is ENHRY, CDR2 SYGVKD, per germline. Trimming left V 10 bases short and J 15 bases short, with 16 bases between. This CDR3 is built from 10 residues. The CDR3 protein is CATGQRFRFF. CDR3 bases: TGTGCCACCGGACAACGGTTTCGGTTCTTC.

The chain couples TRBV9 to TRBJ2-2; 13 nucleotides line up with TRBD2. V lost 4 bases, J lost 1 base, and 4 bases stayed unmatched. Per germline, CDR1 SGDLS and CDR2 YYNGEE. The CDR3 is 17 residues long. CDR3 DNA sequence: TGTGCCAGCAGCCTAAGGACTAGCGGGGGGAACACCGGGGAGCTGTTTTTT. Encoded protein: CASSLRTSGGNTGELFF.

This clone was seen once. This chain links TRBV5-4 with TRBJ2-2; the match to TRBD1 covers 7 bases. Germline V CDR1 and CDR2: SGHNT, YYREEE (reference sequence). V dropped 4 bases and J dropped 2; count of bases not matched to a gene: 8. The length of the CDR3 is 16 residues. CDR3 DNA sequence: TGTGCCAGCAGCCTAACTCAGGGGGTAAACACCGGGGAGCTGTTTTTT. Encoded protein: CASSLTQGVNTGELFF. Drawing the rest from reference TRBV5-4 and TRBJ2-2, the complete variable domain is ETGVTQSPTHLIKTRGQQVTLRCSSQSGHNTVSWYQQALGQGPQFIFQYYREEENGRGNFPPRFSGLQFPNYSSELNVNALELDDSALYLCASSLTQGVNTGELFFGEGSRLTVL.

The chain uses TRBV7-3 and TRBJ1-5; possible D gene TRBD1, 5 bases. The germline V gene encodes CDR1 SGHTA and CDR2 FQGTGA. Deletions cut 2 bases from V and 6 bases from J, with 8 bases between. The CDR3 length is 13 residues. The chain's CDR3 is CASSLGQGQPQHF. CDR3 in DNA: TGTGCCAGCAGCTTAGGGCAGGGTCAGCCCCAGCATTTT.

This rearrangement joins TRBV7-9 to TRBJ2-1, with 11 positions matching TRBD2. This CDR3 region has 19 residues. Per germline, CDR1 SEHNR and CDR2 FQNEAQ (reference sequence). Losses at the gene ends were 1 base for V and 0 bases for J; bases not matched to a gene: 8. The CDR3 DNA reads TGTGCCAGCAGCTTAGTCATTATAACTAGCGGGAGCTCCTACAATGAGCAGTTCTTC. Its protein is CASSLVIITSGSSYNEQFF.

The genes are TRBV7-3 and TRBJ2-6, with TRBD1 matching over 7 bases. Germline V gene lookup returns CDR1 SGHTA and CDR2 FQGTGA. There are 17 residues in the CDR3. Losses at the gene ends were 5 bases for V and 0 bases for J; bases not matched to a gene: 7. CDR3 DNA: TGTGCCAGCAGCGTCACAGGGGCCCGCTCTGGGGCCAACGTCCTGACTTTC. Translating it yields CASSVTGARSGANVLTF.

This CDR3 reads CAIREGLAGGRETQYF. CDR3 coding DNA: TGTGCCATCAGGGAAGGACTAGCGGGCGGACGAGAGACCCAGTACTTC. The V gene is TRBV10-3, the J gene TRBJ2-5; TRBD2 matches 11 bases. V lost 6 bases, J lost 4 bases, and 10 bases stayed unmatched. Germline-derived CDR1 and CDR2 are ENHRY and SYGVKD. The CDR3 sequence is 16 residues long.

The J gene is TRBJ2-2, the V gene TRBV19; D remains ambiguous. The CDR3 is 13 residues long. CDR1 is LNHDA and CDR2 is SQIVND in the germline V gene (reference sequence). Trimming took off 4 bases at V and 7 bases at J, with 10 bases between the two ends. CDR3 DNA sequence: TGTGCCAGTAGTACCTTAGAGAGCGGGGAGCTGTTTTTT. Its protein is CASSTLESGELFF.

The CDR3 DNA follows: TGTGCCAGCAGCCACGCAGGGCAGAATTCACCCCTCCACTTT. Its translation: CASSHAGQNSPLHF. The chain employs TRBV9 and TRBJ1-6, with D possibly matching TRBD1 (5 bases). From germline, CDR1 is SGDLS and CDR2 YYNGEE. The CDR3 consists of 14 residues. V dropped 4 bases and J dropped 7 bases, with 12 bases sitting between them. Complete variable domain (other parts from reference TRBV9 and TRBJ1-6): DSGVTQTPKHLITATGQRVTLRCSPRSGDLSVYWYQQSLDQGLQFLIQYYNGEERAKGNILERFSAQQFPDLHSELNLSSLELGDSALYFCASSHAGQNSPLHFGNGTRLTVT.